The present T cell receptor beta chain was sequenced within a study of tumor and adjacent non-tumor tissue in lung cancer. Whole-study context: Stage I to III disease affected ten to eleven men and roughly 5 women aged roughly 30 to 80. Around 4.2 million productive TCRbeta reads were obtained per sample on average.

With V trimmed by 4 bases and J by 9 bases, 8 bases remained unmatched. From germline, CDR1 is MGHRA and CDR2 YSYEKL. The CDR3 covers 13 residues. Study-level results: Tumor repertoires had a smaller top 100 clone share than normal lung.

A modified ARM-PCR protocol with three rounds of nested PCR amplified TCRbeta. TCRdb fed the multiplex PCR reads into MiXCR, producing one record per CDR3 protein. The sample comprises fewer than 120,000 distinct CDR3 sequences, about 87% of which are singletons, and approximately 22% rests with the top ten. A word on this clonotype: Its antigen is unknown. This CDR3 is missing its conserved last phenylalanine or tryptophan, likely due to a read error.

This sample's RNA came from whole unsorted tissue. The receptor comes from a man between 65 and 85 years old with non-small cell lung cancer. The chain carries TRBV4-1 and TRBJ1-2; 7 bases fit TRBD1. The sequencing input was lung tumor tissue. CDR3 loop: CASSPNRGRSYTV. In nucleotides, the CDR3 is TGCGCCAGCAGCCCAAACAGGGGCAGAAGCTACACCGTC.